The present TCR beta chain was sequenced within a study of OX40 agonist ivuxolimab in advanced cancers. Study-level information: Head and neck, renal cell, melanoma or hepatocellular carcinoma were the cancers that dose-escalation patients had. Study-wide points: Low levels of normalized T-cell clonal expansion also appeared in some nonresponders.

The CDR3 covers 11 residues. V lost 7 bases, J lost 10 bases, and 8 bases lay in between. The germline gives CDR1 SNHLY, CDR2 FYNNEI. Assay used: immunoSEQ multiplex PCR; TCRdb lists only in-frame clones, some missing. The table has around 72,000 clones, approximately 84% seen once. This clone came up a few times. Its target is unknown. The identical CDR3 is also encoded by other nucleotide sequences in the sample. The sequencing here drew on CD4+ or CD8+ T cells sorted from blood, taken in a trial of the OX40 agonist ivuxolimab. The rearrangement uses TRBV2 and TRBJ1-6; D is uncertain. The receptor was isolated from an adult with an advanced solid tumor such as melanoma, head and neck, liver or kidney cancer. The CDR3 DNA sequence: TGTGCCAGCACTGGAGAGTCACCCCTCCACTTT. Translation gives CASTGESPLHF.